A selection of T cell receptor beta chains follows, all from one sample in a study of blood T cell repertoires in COVID-19. This table comes from immunoSEQ multiplex PCR, and its TCRdb copy is limited to in-frame clones, with some not included. Of approximately 120,000 clones in the sample, about four fifths were seen once. Sequencing was carried out using peripheral blood. The source is a man aged 80 or over with active or convalescent COVID-19. CDR3s include the opening cysteine and the closing phenylalanine or tryptophan. D genes are given only for firm matches. Expanded clones get a size class; other rows say once, few or many, or leave the size out.

CDR3 protein	CDR3 DNA	clone size	D gene	V gene	J gene
CASSYSGTGIYEQYF	TGTGCCAGCAGTTACTCGGGGACAGGGATCTACGAGCAGTACTTC	once	TRBD1	TRBV6-5	TRBJ2-7
CSAPDREAYTF	TGCAGTGCTCCAGACAGGGAAGCCTACACCTTC	-	TRBD1	TRBV20-1	TRBJ1-2
CASSVGQYNEQFF	TGTGCCAGCAGCGTAGGACAGTACAATGAGCAGTTCTTC	-	-	TRBV9	TRBJ2-1
CASSILRGSSQPQHF	TGTGCCAGCAGCATCCTCAGGGGATCAAGCCAGCCCCAGCATTTT	-	-	TRBV5-6	TRBJ1-5
CSDLREEGYTF	TGCAGCGACCTCCGGGAGGAAGGCTACACCTTC	-	-	TRBV29-1	TRBJ1-2
CAISELRSNEKLFF	TGTGCCATCAGTGAATTGCGATCTAATGAAAAACTGTTTTTT	-	-	TRBV10-3	TRBJ1-4
CASSYGSGHLTDTQYF	TGTGCCAGCAGTTACGGGTCGGGACACCTCACAGATACGCAGTATTTT	-	-	TRBV6-5	TRBJ2-3
CASSLEGSLETQYF	TGCGCCAGCAGCTTGGAAGGTAGCTTGGAGACCCAGTACTTC	-	-	TRBV5-1	TRBJ2-5
CASSKNRAPNEQFF	TGTGCCAGCAGTAAGAACAGGGCTCCCAATGAGCAGTTCTTC	-	-	TRBV2	TRBJ2-1
CASSSDRAGYTF	TGTGCCAGCAGTTCGGACAGGGCTGGCTACACCTTC	-	TRBD1	TRBV12-3/TRBV12-4	TRBJ1-2
CASSGQSTDTQYF	TGTGCCAGCAGCGGACAAAGCACAGATACGCAGTATTTT	-	-	TRBV2	TRBJ2-3
CAWQGGPNQPQHF	TGTGCCTGGCAGGGTGGACCGAATCAGCCCCAGCATTTT	-	-	TRBV30	TRBJ1-5
CASSLSGRHEAFF	TGTGCCAGCAGTTTAAGCGGCCGCCATGAAGCTTTCTTT	-	-	TRBV12-3/TRBV12-4	TRBJ1-1
CASSHRTGLGTGELFF	TGTGCCAGTAGTCACCGGACAGGGCTAGGGACCGGGGAGCTGTTTTTT	-	TRBD1	TRBV19	TRBJ2-2
CASSPAGSSYNEQFF	TGTGCCAGCTCACCAGCGGGTAGCTCCTACAATGAGCAGTTCTTC	-	-	TRBV18	TRBJ2-1
CASREGAPFQETQYF	TGTGCCAGCAGGGAAGGGGCCCCTTTCCAAGAGACCCAGTACTTC	-	-	TRBV6-1	TRBJ2-5
CASSWDRGTEAFF	TGTGCCAGCAGTTGGGACAGGGGTACTGAAGCTTTCTTT	-	TRBD1	TRBV12-3/TRBV12-4	TRBJ1-1
CASSRDSLANYGYTF	TGTGCCAGCAGCCGGGACAGCCTTGCTAACTATGGCTACACCTTC	-	TRBD1	TRBV6-5	TRBJ1-2
CASSFHPGVNGYTF	TGCGCCAGCAGCTTCCACCCCGGGGTAAATGGCTACACCTTC	-	-	TRBV5-1	TRBJ1-2
CASSQSRRGPTNEKLFF	TGCGCCAGCAGTCAATCGCGCAGGGGCCCAACTAATGAAAAACTGTTTTTT	-	-	TRBV23-1	TRBJ1-4
CASSLGQGNQPQHF	TGTGCCAGCAGCCTAGGACAGGGCAATCAGCCCCAGCATTTT	once	TRBD1	TRBV9	TRBJ1-5
CASSMTGAPSSTEAFF	TGTGCCAGCAGCATGACAGGGGCTCCTTCCAGCACTGAAGCTTTCTTT	-	TRBD1	TRBV7-8	TRBJ1-1
CASSQSGTGGYEQFF	TGCGCCAGCAGCCAATCCGGGACAGGGGGCTATGAGCAGTTCTTC	-	TRBD1	TRBV4-3	TRBJ2-1
CASSGTGNAGELFF	TGTGCCAGCAGCGGGACAGGGAACGCCGGGGAGCTGTTTTTT	-	TRBD1	TRBV9	TRBJ2-2
CASSSITTPNTEAFF	TGTGCCAGCAGCTCGATCACAACCCCGAACACTGAAGCTTTCTTT	-	-	TRBV5-4	TRBJ1-1
CASSLGTSLDTEAFF	TGCGCCAGCAGCTTGGGGACATCCTTGGACACTGAAGCTTTCTTT	-	-	TRBV5-1	TRBJ1-1
CASSYSTGELFF	TGTGCCAGCAGTTACAGCACCGGGGAGCTGTTTTTT	few	-	TRBV2	TRBJ2-2
CASSPGQGAYGYTF	TGTGCCAGCAGCCCTGGACAGGGGGCGTATGGCTACACCTTC	-	TRBD1	TRBV5-6	TRBJ1-2
CASSQLTGPNTEAFF	TGTGCCAGCAGCCAACTGACAGGGCCCAACACTGAAGCTTTCTTT	-	TRBD1	TRBV3-1/TRBV3-2	TRBJ1-1
CAISDLGHTEAFF	TGTGCCATCAGTGATCTGGGGCACACTGAAGCTTTCTTT	-	-	TRBV10-3	TRBJ1-1
CATSDPDSGGTDTQYF	TGTGCCACCAGTGATCCGGACTCTGGGGGCACAGATACGCAGTATTTT	-	-	TRBV24-1	TRBJ2-3
CASSSSGGGGYTF	TGTGCCAGCAGCTCTTCAGGGGGCGGTGGCTACACCTTC	-	TRBD1	TRBV7-3	TRBJ1-2
CASSLVGSSGAKETQYF	TGTGCCAGCAGCTTAGTGGGGTCTAGCGGGGCTAAAGAGACCCAGTACTTC	-	TRBD2	TRBV7-8	TRBJ2-5
CASSFRQVPNTEAFF	TGTGCCAGCAGCTTTAGACAGGTGCCGAACACTGAAGCTTTCTTT	-	-	TRBV7-2	TRBJ1-1
CAWSIQGYEQYF	TGTGCCTGGAGTATCCAGGGCTACGAGCAGTACTTC	-	-	TRBV30	TRBJ2-7
CASSASGTGNYEQYF	TGTGCCAGCAGCGCATCCGGGACAGGGAACTACGAGCAGTACTTC	-	TRBD1	TRBV11-2	TRBJ2-7
CAISPNYEQYF	TGTGCCATCAGCCCAAACTACGAGCAGTACTTC	-	-	TRBV10-3	TRBJ2-7
CASSLGQGGEKLFF	TGCGCCAGCAGCTTGGGACAGGGGGGTGAAAAACTGTTTTTT	-	TRBD1	TRBV5-1	TRBJ1-4
CASSYKRGEKLFF	TGTGCCAGCAGTTACAAGAGGGGGGAAAAACTGTTTTTT	-	-	TRBV6-5	TRBJ1-4
CASSPGDRTHNEQFF	TGTGCCAGCAGCCCAGGGGACAGAACGCACAATGAGCAGTTCTTC	-	TRBD1	TRBV6-2/TRBV6-3	TRBJ2-1
CASSRNEGGQWADTQYF	TGCGCCAGCAGCCGAAATGAGGGGGGACAGTGGGCAGATACGCAGTATTTT	-	-	TRBV4-3	TRBJ2-3
CASSVGTGNTGELFF	TGCGCCAGCAGCGTGGGGACAGGGAACACCGGGGAGCTGTTTTTT	-	TRBD1	TRBV5-1	TRBJ2-2
CASSLRATNEKLFF	TGTGCCAGCAGCTTACGGGCAACTAATGAAAAACTGTTTTTT	-	-	TRBV7-2	TRBJ1-4
CASSFGRTEGETQYF	TGCGCCAGCAGCTTCGGGAGAACGGAGGGGGAGACCCAGTACTTC	once	-	TRBV5-1	TRBJ2-5
CASRVDRSSNQPQHF	TGTGCCAGCAGAGTTGACAGGAGCAGCAATCAGCCCCAGCATTTT	-	-	TRBV2	TRBJ1-5
CASSPGGHSPLHF	TGTGCCAGCAGTCCAGGGGGCCATTCACCCCTCCACTTT	-	TRBD1	TRBV6-5	TRBJ1-6
CASSYRDFTDTQYF	TGTGCCAGCAGTTACCGGGACTTCACAGATACGCAGTATTTT	-	-	TRBV6-2/TRBV6-3	TRBJ2-3
CASTGTGRTEAFF	TGTGCCAGCACCGGGACAGGTCGCACTGAAGCTTTCTTT	-	TRBD1	TRBV12-3/TRBV12-4	TRBJ1-1
CASSSNLRGEKLFF	TGTGCCAGCAGTTCGAATCTCAGGGGTGAAAAACTGTTTTTT	-	-	TRBV6-6	TRBJ1-4
CASSRTSGGGGEDTQYF	TGTGCCAGCAGCAGGACTAGCGGGGGGGGCGGTGAAGATACGCAGTATTTT	-	TRBD2	TRBV25-1	TRBJ2-3
CASSDAGARSPLHF	TGTGCCAGCAGTGATGCTGGGGCACGTTCACCCCTCCACTTT	once	-	TRBV6-1	TRBJ1-6
CASSQSATSTDTQYF	TGTGCCAGCAGCCAATCGGCGACTAGCACAGATACGCAGTATTTT	-	-	TRBV16	TRBJ2-3